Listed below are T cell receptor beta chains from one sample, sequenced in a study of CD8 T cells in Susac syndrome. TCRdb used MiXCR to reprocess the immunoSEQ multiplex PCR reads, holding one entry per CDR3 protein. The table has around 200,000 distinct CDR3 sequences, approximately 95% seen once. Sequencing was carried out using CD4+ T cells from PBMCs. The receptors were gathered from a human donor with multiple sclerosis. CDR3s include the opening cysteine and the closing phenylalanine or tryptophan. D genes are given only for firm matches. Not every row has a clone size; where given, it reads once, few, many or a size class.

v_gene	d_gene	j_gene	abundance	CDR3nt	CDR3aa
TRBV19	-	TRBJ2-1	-	TGTGCCAGTAGCCGGACGAGTAGCTCCTACAATGAGCAGTTCTTC	CASSRTSSSYNEQFF
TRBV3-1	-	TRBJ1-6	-	TGTGCCAGCAGCCAAGAAGTACAGGGAGGGCCACCCCTCCACTTT	CASSQEVQGGPPLHF
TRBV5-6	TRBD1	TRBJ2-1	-	TGTGCCAGCAGCCCGGTCGAAGGACAGGGGACCTACAATGAGCAGTTCTTC	CASSPVEGQGTYNEQFF
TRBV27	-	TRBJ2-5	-	TGTGCCAGCAGTTTATCTAGCGGCCCTCAAGAGACCCAGTACTTC	CASSLSSGPQETQYF
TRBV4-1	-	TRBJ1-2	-	TGCGCCAGCAGCCAAACTTTGCTCCGGGGCAGGAGTAGCTATGGCTACACCTTC	CASSQTLLRGRSSYGYTF
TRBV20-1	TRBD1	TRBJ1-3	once	TGCAGTGCCAGGGACAGCCTTTACTCTGGAAACACCATATATTTT	CSARDSLYSGNTIYF
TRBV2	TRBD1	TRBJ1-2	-	TGTGCCAGCAGTGAACAGGGGGGAGGTGGCTACACCTTC	CASSEQGGGGYTF
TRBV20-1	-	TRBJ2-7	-	TGCAGTGCTAGGTTGGGGGTAGTCCACGAGCAGTACTTC	CSARLGVVHEQYF
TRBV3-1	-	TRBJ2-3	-	TGTGCCAGCGCGACGGGGGCAGATACGCAGTATTTT	CASATGADTQYF
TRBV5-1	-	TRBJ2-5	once	TGCGCCAGCAGCTGGGGGATGGAGACCCAGTACTTC	CASSWGMETQYF
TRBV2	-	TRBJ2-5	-	TGTGCCAGCGTTGGGGGAGAGACCCAGTACTTC	CASVGGETQYF
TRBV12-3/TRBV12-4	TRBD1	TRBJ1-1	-	TGTGCCAGCAGTAAGGGGGGGACAGGGCAGAACACTGAAGCTTTCTTT	CASSKGGTGQNTEAFF
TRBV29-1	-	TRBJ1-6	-	TGCAGCGTTGACCTGGCCCTCCACTTT	CSVDLALHF
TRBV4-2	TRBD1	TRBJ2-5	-	TGTGCCAGCAGCTCGGGACAGATCCAAGAGACCCAGTACTTC	CASSSGQIQETQYF
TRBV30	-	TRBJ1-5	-	TGTGCCTGGAGTGCATCCGGGCCCCTCAACAAGGATCAGCATTTT	CAWSASGPLNKDQHF
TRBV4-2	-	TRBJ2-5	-	TGTGCCAGCAGCCAAGAAGGGACTTCGCTAGAGACCCAGTACTTC	CASSQEGTSLETQYF
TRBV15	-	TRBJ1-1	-	TGTGCCACCAGCAGAGACCTTATCTCTTGGGAGTTCTTT	CATSRDLISWEFF
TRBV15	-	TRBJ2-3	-	TGTGCCACCAGCCCAGCGGGCCATAGCACAGATACGCAGTATTTT	CATSPAGHSTDTQYF
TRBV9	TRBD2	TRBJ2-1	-	TGTGCCAGCAGCGCCCATCCTAGCGGGCAAAACAATGAGCAGTTCTTC	CASSAHPSGQNNEQFF
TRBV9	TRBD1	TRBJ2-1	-	TGTGCCAGCAGCGTAGTGACAGGGAGTGGGGTCGAGCAGTTCTTC	CASSVVTGSGVEQFF
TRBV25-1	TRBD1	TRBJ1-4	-	TGTGCCAGCCAAACTAACAGGGGAATTAATGAAAAACTGTTTTTT	CASQTNRGINEKLFF
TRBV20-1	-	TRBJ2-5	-	TGCAGTGCTAGTACCCCCTTTCTCCGGGAGACCCAGTACTTC	CSASTPFLRETQYF
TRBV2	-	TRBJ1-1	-	TGTGCCAGCAGTGAAGACGGGGCAGCCAACACTGAAGCTTTCTTT	CASSEDGAANTEAFF
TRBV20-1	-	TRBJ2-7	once	TGCAGTGCTAGAGGCTACCCTTACCCCTACGAGCAGTACTTC	CSARGYPYPYEQYF
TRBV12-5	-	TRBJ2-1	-	TGTGCTAGTGGTTTAGGAGGGAGCTCCTACAATGAGCAGTTCTTC	CASGLGGSSYNEQFF
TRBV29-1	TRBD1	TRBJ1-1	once	TGCAGCGTTGAGACAGGGGGGAGCACTGAAGCTTTCTTT	CSVETGGSTEAFF
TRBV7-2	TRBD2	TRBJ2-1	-	TGTGCCAGCAGCTGGGGGAGCGGGGGATACAATGAGCAGTTCTTC	CASSWGSGGYNEQFF
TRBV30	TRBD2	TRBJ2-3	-	TGTGCCTGGGGTCCTGGCGGGGGGGCCGGAGATACGCAGTATTTT	CAWGPGGGAGDTQYF
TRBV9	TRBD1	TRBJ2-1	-	TGTGCCAGCAGCGTAGAATTGCCACAAAGGGGGCGCCTGAAGGTCAATGAGCAGTTCTTC	CASSVELPQRGRLKVNEQFF
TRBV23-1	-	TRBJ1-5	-	TGCGCCAGCAGTCAATCGAGGCAGGTGGGGTTACCTCCCCAGCATTTT	CASSQSRQVGLPPQHF
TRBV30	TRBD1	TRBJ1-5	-	TGTGCCTGGAGTTTCGACAGGGGCCAGCCCCAGCATTTT	CAWSFDRGQPQHF
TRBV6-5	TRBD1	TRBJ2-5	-	TGTGCCAGCACCTCGACAGGGGAGGAGACCCAGTACTTC	CASTSTGEETQYF
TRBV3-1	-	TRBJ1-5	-	TGTGCCAGCAGCCTAAACAGGAGGGGAAATCAGCCCCAGCATTTT	CASSLNRRGNQPQHF
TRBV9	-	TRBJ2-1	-	TGTGCCAGCAGCGTGCACGTCGTGGATGAGCAGTTCTTC	CASSVHVVDEQFF
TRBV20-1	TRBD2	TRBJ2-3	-	TGCAGTGCTACGGGACTAGCTGCAGATACGCAGTATTTT	CSATGLAADTQYF
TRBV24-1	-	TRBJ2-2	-	TGTGCCACCAGTGATCCGACATCCAACACCGGGGAGCTGTTTTTT	CATSDPTSNTGELFF
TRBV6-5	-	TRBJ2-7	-	TGTGCCAGCAGCCACTACCGGGACTCTCACTACGAGCAGTACTTC	CASSHYRDSHYEQYF
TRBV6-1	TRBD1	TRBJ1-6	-	TGTGCCAGCAGTGCCGGACAGGGCGAATATAATTCACCCCTCCACTTT	CASSAGQGEYNSPLHF
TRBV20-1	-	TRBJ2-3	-	TGCAGTGCTCTCCACAGGGCTAGCACAGATACGCAGTATTTT	CSALHRASTDTQYF
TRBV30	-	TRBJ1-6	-	TGTGCCTGGGGGGCCATGAGTGGGGCCCTCCATTTT	CAWGAMSGALHF
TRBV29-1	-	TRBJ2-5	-	TGCAGCGTTGAATTTGGCGGGCGGGAGACCCAGTACTTC	CSVEFGGRETQYF
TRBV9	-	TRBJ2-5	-	TGTGCCAGCAGCGGGGGGCTTAGGGGAGAGACCCAGTACTTC	CASSGGLRGETQYF
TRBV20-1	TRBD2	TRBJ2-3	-	TGCAGTGCTAGGAAAGCGGGGGTTAGCACAGATACGCAGTATTTT	CSARKAGVSTDTQYF
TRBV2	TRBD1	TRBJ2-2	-	TGTGCCAGCAGTGAGACAGGGGTTAAGACCGGGGAGCTGTTTTTT	CASSETGVKTGELFF
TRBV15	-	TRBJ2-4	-	TGTGCCACCAGCAGAGATAGGAGGGGAAACATTCAGTACTTC	CATSRDRRGNIQYF
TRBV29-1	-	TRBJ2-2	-	TGCAGCGGGAGAGTCGAGGGGGAGCTGTTTTTT	CSGRVEGELFF
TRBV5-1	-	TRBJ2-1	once	TGCGCCAGCAGCGGCACAGGAAATGCCTACAATGAGCAGTTCTTC	CASSGTGNAYNEQFF
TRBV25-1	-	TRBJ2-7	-	TGTGCCAGCAGTGATTGGGACATGTACTACGAGCAGTACTTC	CASSDWDMYYEQYF
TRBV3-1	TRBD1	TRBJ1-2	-	TGTGCCAGCAGCCTCGAGACAGGGCGGTATGGCTACACCTTC	CASSLETGRYGYTF
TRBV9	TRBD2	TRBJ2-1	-	TGTGCCAGCAGTCTCTCTAGCGGGGGTTACAATGAGCAGTTCTTC	CASSLSSGGYNEQFF
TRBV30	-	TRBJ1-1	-	TGTGCCTGGAGTTTATCTGACACTGAAGCTTTCTTT	CAWSLSDTEAFF
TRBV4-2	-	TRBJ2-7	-	TGTGCCAGCAGCCAAGTGGGCCAATCCAGGCACGAGCAGTACTTC	CASSQVGQSRHEQYF